This TCR beta chain was recovered during a study of cytomegalovirus exposure and HLA in healthy donors. Study-wide findings and caveats: Confirmation was obtained in vitro that three CMV-associated chains are specific for CMV antigens.

PCR was performed using 60 Vbeta and 13 Jbeta primers. Sequencing used immunoSEQ multiplex PCR; TCRdb keeps in-frame clones, though not all of them. This table holds 130,000 or so clones, 8.5% found once. The V gene lost 4 bases and the J gene lost 0 bases, with 11 bases spanning the gap. Germline lookup yields CDR1 SGHRS and CDR2 YFSETQ. The CDR3 spans 15 residues. As for this clone: The antigen remains undetermined.

The chain carries TRBV5-1 and TRBJ1-3; maybe TRBD1 (5 bases). This clonotype originated in a man aged 35 to 55 in good health and CMV-seronegative. The sequencing sample was made of PBMCs. For the CDR3, the DNA is TGCGCCAGCAGCCCAGGGTTAAACTCTGGAAACACCATATATTTT. Translated: CASSPGLNSGNTIYF.